A selection of T cell receptor beta chains follows, all from one sample in a study of beta chain features in type 1 diabetes. Profiling relied on immunoSEQ multiplex PCR, and the TCRdb table lists in-frame clones only, not all of them. In the table there are almost 350,000 clones, around 9.3% of which are singletons. Sequencing was done on a sample of central memory CD4+ T cells from blood. These receptors were obtained from a man in his thirties or forties with type 1 diabetes. CDR3s include the opening cysteine and the closing phenylalanine or tryptophan. A D gene is named only where the DNA matches it firmly. Size is omitted from some rows. Given values are once, few, many or a class for expanded clones.

abundance	d_gene	v_gene	j_gene	CDR3aa	CDR3nt
.	.	TRBV5-6	TRBJ2-7	CASSAPGRTYEQYF	TGTGCCAGCAGCGCTCCGGGACGGACCTACGAGCAGTACTTC
few	.	TRBV11-2	TRBJ1-6	CASSRGKGGSSPLHF	TGTGCCAGCAGCCGTGGGAAGGGAGGTAGTTCACCCCTCCACTTT
many	.	TRBV15	TRBJ2-2	CATSRDRTGELFF	TGTGCCACCAGCAGAGATCGAACCGGGGAGCTGTTTTTT
few	.	TRBV2	TRBJ1-1	CASIQGITEAFF	TGTGCCAGCATTCAGGGAATCACTGAAGCTTTCTTT
few	.	TRBV29-1	TRBJ1-1	CSVDGGSTEAFF	TGCAGCGTTGATGGGGGGAGCACTGAAGCTTTCTTT
few	TRBD2	TRBV7-2	TRBJ2-7	CASSLVTPGLAGGAYEQYF	TGTGCCAGCAGCTTAGTTACCCCTGGACTAGCGGGGGGAGCCTACGAGCAGTACTTC
.	.	TRBV10-3	TRBJ2-1	CAISEAGEQFF	TGTGCCATCAGTGAAGCCGGTGAGCAGTTCTTC
few	.	TRBV5-1	TRBJ1-4	CASSLDSTNEKLFF	TGCGCCAGCAGCCTCGACAGTACTAATGAAAAACTGTTTTTT
few	.	TRBV11-2	TRBJ2-5	CASSLNSGEETQYF	TGTGCCAGCAGCTTAAATTCCGGGGAGGAGACCCAGTACTTC
few	TRBD2	TRBV12-5	TRBJ2-3	CASVPSGKGLDTQYF	TGTGCTAGTGTCCCTAGCGGGAAAGGCCTTGATACGCAGTATTTT
few	.	TRBV2	TRBJ2-2	CASSPDEHGTGELFF	TGTGCCAGCTCCCCAGACGAACACGGCACCGGGGAGCTGTTTTTT
.	TRBD1	TRBV4-3	TRBJ1-2	CASSQDPGQGDGGYTF	TGCGCCAGCAGCCAAGACCCCGGACAGGGAGACGGCGGCTACACCTTC
few	.	TRBV7-9	TRBJ1-5	CASSLAGDRNQPQHF	TGTGCCAGCAGCTTAGCGGGGGACCGTAATCAGCCCCAGCATTTT
few	.	TRBV28	TRBJ1-6	CASRQRSSPLHF	TGTGCCAGCAGACAACGGAGTTCACCCCTCCACTTT
.	.	TRBV7-2	TRBJ2-7	CASSFGGSSYEQYF	TGTGCCAGCAGCTTTGGGGGGAGCTCCTACGAGCAGTACTTC
many	TRBD2	TRBV14	TRBJ2-1	CASSPLRGTNYNEQFF	TGTGCCAGCAGCCCCCTTCGCGGGACTAACTACAATGAGCAGTTCTTC
.	.	TRBV10-3	TRBJ1-1	CAISESGGTQAFF	TGTGCCATCAGTGAGTCGGGGGGGACGCAAGCTTTCTTT
.	.	TRBV6-5	TRBJ1-2	CASRPGQRSYGYTF	TGTGCCAGCAGACCAGGGCAACGGAGCTATGGCTACACCTTC
.	.	TRBV30	TRBJ1-5	CAVGLRGDQPQHF	TGTGCTGTGGGTCTCAGGGGAGATCAGCCCCAGCATTTT
.	TRBD2	TRBV2	TRBJ2-3	CASTEGLVPDTQYF	TGTGCCAGCACTGAAGGACTAGTACCAGATACGCAGTATTTT
.	.	TRBV7-2	TRBJ1-2	CASSLGAEANYGYTF	TGTGCCAGCAGCTTAGGGGCAGAAGCTAACTATGGCTACACCTTC
.	.	TRBV11-2	TRBJ1-5	CASSSGMNSNQPQHF	TGTGCCAGCAGCTCAGGGATGAATAGCAATCAGCCCCAGCATTTT
many	TRBD1	TRBV5-1	TRBJ2-5	CASSPGQGETQYF	TGCGCCAGCAGCCCCGGACAGGGAGAGACCCAGTACTTC
few	.	TRBV9	TRBJ2-7	CASSVGMNPPEQYF	TGTGCCAGCAGCGTAGGGATGAACCCTCCCGAGCAGTACTTC
.	.	TRBV10-3	TRBJ1-2	CAISWEEGYGYTF	TGTGCCATCAGTTGGGAGGAGGGCTATGGCTACACCTTC
.	.	TRBV4-3	TRBJ1-2	CASSQGLSPTYGYTF	TGCGCCAGCAGCCAAGGACTCAGCCCCACCTATGGCTACACCTTC
few	.	TRBV6-6	TRBJ2-3	CAMGAQSTDTQYF	TGTGCGATGGGGGCCCAAAGCACAGATACGCAGTATTTT
.	.	TRBV7-9	TRBJ2-7	CASSPGQWQYF	TGTGCCAGCAGCCCAGGACAATGGCAGTACTTC
many	.	TRBV29-1	TRBJ1-2	CSVETSSLGYTF	TGCAGCGTTGAAACGAGTTCCCTTGGCTACACCTTC
.	TRBD2	TRBV18	TRBJ2-3	CASRDGGAADTQYF	TGTGCCAGCAGAGACGGGGGGGCCGCTGATACGCAGTATTTT
many	TRBD2	TRBV5-5	TRBJ2-7	CASSLGASGGYEQYF	TGTGCCAGCAGCCTGGGGGCTAGCGGGGGTTACGAGCAGTACTTC
few	.	TRBV5-1	TRBJ2-5	CASRDESGGMETQYF	TGCGCCAGCAGGGATGAATCTGGAGGTATGGAGACCCAGTACTTC
once	.	TRBV4-3	TRBJ2-7	CASSQGPDRVFTKSSYEQYF	TGCGCCAGCAGCCAAGGACCGGATCGGGTATTCACGAAGAGCTCCTACGAGCAGTACTTC
.	TRBD1	TRBV5-1	TRBJ1-2	CASSSDRLLTGDLGTF	TGCGCCAGCAGCTCTGATCGATTGTTGACAGGGGATTTGGGCACCTTC
many	TRBD2	TRBV29-1	TRBJ2-1	CSVDVGLSDEQFF	TGCAGCGTTGATGTGGGACTATCGGATGAGCAGTTCTTC
.	TRBD1	TRBV11-2	TRBJ2-2	CASSALQGTDTGELFF	TGTGCCAGCAGCGCACTACAGGGGACAGACACCGGGGAGCTGTTTTTT
few	TRBD1	TRBV20-1	TRBJ1-2	CSARGGQGYTF	TGCAGTGCTAGGGGGGGACAGGGCTACACCTTC
few	.	TRBV7-2	TRBJ1-4	CASSLGTEGKLFF	TGTGCCAGCAGCTTAGGAACAGAGGGAAAACTGTTTTTT
.	.	TRBV27	TRBJ1-6	CASSRTAPPNSPLHF	TGTGCCAGCAGTAGGACGGCCCCGCCGAATTCACCCCTCCACTTT
few	TRBD1	TRBV5-4	TRBJ1-4	CASSLAGGDEKLFF	TGTGCCAGCAGCTTGGCAGGGGGCGATGAAAAACTGTTTTTT
few	.	TRBV9	TRBJ2-3	CASSSLQGVDTQYF	TGTGCCAGCAGCTCACTCCAGGGAGTAGATACGCAGTATTTT
.	TRBD1	TRBV5-1	TRBJ2-5	CAASRGASGGRGETQYF	TGCGCCGCCAGCAGGGGCGCGTCAGGGGGCCGAGGGGAGACCCAGTACTTC
.	TRBD1	TRBV4-1	TRBJ1-1	CASSQDLSPLLQGARTEAFF	TGCGCCAGCAGCCAAGATTTAAGTCCATTATTACAGGGGGCACGTACTGAAGCTTTCTTT
few	TRBD1	TRBV28	TRBJ2-7	CASSLRDRGIREQYF	TGTGCCAGCAGCCTCCGGGACAGGGGAATTCGCGAGCAGTACTTC
.	.	TRBV5-1	TRBJ2-5	CASRTPGSSETQYF	TGCGCCAGCAGAACTCCCGGGTCCTCAGAGACCCAGTACTTC
.	.	TRBV2	TRBJ2-3	CASISLATDTQYF	TGTGCCAGCATAAGTCTAGCAACAGATACGCAGTATTTT
few	.	TRBV20-1	TRBJ1-2	CSASIDPGYTF	TGCAGTGCTAGTATCGACCCCGGCTACACCTTC
few	.	TRBV7-9	TRBJ1-2	CASSLNQGQDGYTF	TGTGCCAGCAGCTTAAACCAGGGGCAGGATGGCTACACCTTC
.	.	TRBV5-4	TRBJ1-1	CASSLAQVTEAFF	TGTGCCAGCAGCTTGGCGCAAGTGACTGAAGCTTTCTTT
.	TRBD1	TRBV29-1	TRBJ2-2	CSVEDYRGGELFF	TGCAGCGTTGAAGACTACAGGGGCGGGGAGCTGTTTTTT
few	TRBD2	TRBV27	TRBJ2-3	CASNYLAGGRSGSQYF	TGTGCCAGCAATTACCTAGCGGGGGGCCGGTCGGGGTCGCAGTATTTT
.	TRBD2	TRBV19	TRBJ2-3	CASSIARRGGPPDTQYF	TGTGCCAGTAGTATAGCCCGGCGGGGGGGCCCCCCAGATACGCAGTATTTT
.	.	TRBV28	TRBJ1-3	CASRILSSGNTIYF	TGTGCCAGCAGGATACTAAGCTCTGGAAACACCATATATTTT
.	.	TRBV29-1	TRBJ1-2	CSVAQGANYGYTF	TGCAGCGTTGCCCAGGGAGCTAACTATGGCTACACCTTC
.	.	TRBV5-1	TRBJ2-7	CASSLEGGEQYF	TGCGCCAGCAGCTTGGAAGGCGGCGAGCAGTACTTC
.	.	TRBV2	TRBJ1-5	CASSQMQGLNQPQHF	TGTGCCAGCAGCCAGATGCAGGGGCTCAATCAGCCCCAGCATTTT
many	.	TRBV6-5	TRBJ1-1	CASRTDFNTEAFF	TGTGCCAGCAGGACAGACTTTAACACTGAAGCTTTCTTT
.	TRBD2	TRBV11-2	TRBJ2-2	CASSFSSGVGTGELFF	TGTGCCAGCAGCTTTTCTAGCGGGGTCGGGACCGGGGAGCTGTTTTTT